Listed here are 23 T cell receptor beta chains from one sample, sequenced in a study of blood T cell repertoires in COVID-19. The assay was immunoSEQ multiplex PCR, and TCRdb's table has in-frame clones only and misses some. The profile shows about 170,000 clones, about 88% of them singletons. Sequencing used peripheral blood. The origin of the receptors is a man aged 50 or older who had recovered from COVID-19.

Only a few counts were recorded for this clone. J is TRBJ2-2 and V is TRBV27, with 7 bases identical to TRBD1. Trimming at V came to 5 bases and at J to 7 bases, leaving 10 bases not matched to a gene. Germline V gene data show CDR1 as MNHEY and CDR2 as SMNVEV (reference sequence). This CDR3 spans 15 amino acids. The CDR3 region has the DNA TGTGCCAGCAGTCTCGACAGGGTTGGGGGCGGGGAGCTGTTTTTT. Amino acid sequence: CASSLDRVGGGELFF.

The rearrangement links TRBV27 to TRBJ2-7; weak D call: TRBD2 (6 bases). The length of the CDR3 is 14 residues. Trimming left V 6 bases short and J 4 bases short, with 16 bases between. In germline, CDR1 is MNHEY, CDR2 SMNVEV (reference sequence). The CDR3 protein is CASREPGLPYEQYF. CDR3 DNA: TGTGCCAGCAGGGAACCGGGACTGCCGTACGAGCAGTACTTC.

The V gene is TRBV7-3, the J gene TRBJ2-1; D is possibly TRBD1 (6 bases). V shed 2 bases and J shed 2 bases, with 10 bases lying between them. There are 15 residues in the CDR3. From germline, CDR1 is SGHTA and CDR2 FQGTGA. The DNA for the CDR3 is TGTGCCAGCAGCTTACGACAGGACCCCTACAATGAGCAGTTCTTC. This codes for CASSLRQDPYNEQFF.

This clone was found a few times. This CDR3 is CSGGDTGELFF. The CDR3 DNA reads TGCAGCGGCGGAGACACCGGGGAGCTGTTTTTT. The chain combines TRBV29-1 with TRBJ2-2; D gene uncertain. Germline V gene lookup returns CDR1 SQVTM and CDR2 ANQGSEA. The V end lost 7 bases, the J end lost 3 bases, and 6 bases lay between the germline ends. The CDR3 spans 11 residues.

V is TRBV4-3 and J is TRBJ1-1, with D perhaps matching TRBD1 (5 bases). Germline CDR1 is LGHNA and CDR2 is YSLEER. V lost 0 bases and J lost 0, with 11 bases in between. The CDR3 spans 16 residues. For the CDR3, the DNA is TGCGCCAGCAGCCAAGATTACAGGACCTTGAACACTGAAGCTTTCTTT. This gives the protein CASSQDYRTLNTEAFF.

V is TRBV11-2 and J is TRBJ2-6; possible D gene TRBD2, 6 bases. V was shortened by 1 base and J by 5 bases, with 12 bases between the two germline ends. Germline-derived CDR1 and CDR2 are SGHAT and FQNNGV. This CDR3 has 16 amino acids. The CDR3 loop reads CASSLGVGLRANVLTF. The CDR3 region has the DNA TGTGCCAGCAGCTTAGGAGTGGGACTCCGGGCCAACGTCCTGACTTTC.

The CDR3 sequence is CASSPGLAGGPDTQYF. The CDR3 coding sequence is TGTGCCAGCAGCCCTGGACTAGCGGGAGGGCCAGATACGCAGTATTTT. This chain uses TRBV5-5 with TRBJ2-3, with TRBD2 matching over 15 bases. This CDR3 region has 16 residues. V lost 4 bases to trimming and J lost 4 bases; unmatched junction nucleotides: 4. CDR1 SGHKS and CDR2 YYEKEE come from the germline V gene (reference sequence). The variable domain in full, completed from reference TRBV5-5 and TRBJ2-3, reads DAGVTQSPTHLIKTRGQQVTLRCSPISGHKSVSWYQQVLGQGPQFIFQYYEKEERGRGNFPDRFSARQFPNYSSELNVNALLLGDSALYLCASSPGLAGGPDTQYFGPGTRLTVL.

The rearrangement joins TRBV7-6 to TRBJ2-7; TRBD2 matches 8 bases. This CDR3 comprises 15 residues. CDR1 and CDR2 (germline): SGHVS, FNYEAQ. J gave up 2 bases and V 5 bases, and 8 bases lay outside the gene matches. The CDR3 DNA is TGTGCCAGCAGCCCAGGGCGGGGGGAAACCTACGAGCAGTACTTC. Translating gives CASSPGRGETYEQYF.

The chain employs TRBV19 and TRBJ2-3; TRBD2 matches 8 bases. This CDR3 has 16 amino acids. Germline V CDR1 and CDR2: LNHDA, SQIVND (reference sequence). With V trimmed by 3 bases and J by 6 bases, 11 bases remained unmatched. CDR3 coding DNA: TGTGCCAGTAGTATCGGTTTCGGAACGGGAGGGGATACGCAGTATTTT. The encoded protein is CASSIGFGTGGDTQYF.

This clone was seen once. The chain uses TRBV25-1 and TRBJ2-5; D uncertain. This CDR3 has 15 residues. Germline CDR1 MGHDK, CDR2 SYGVNS. Trimming removed 1 base at V and 0 bases at J, with 9 bases between. CDR3 sequence reads: CASSEWYPDQETQYF. The CDR3, as DNA: TGTGCCAGCAGTGAATGGTATCCAGACCAAGAGACCCAGTACTTC.

The chain links TRBV29-1 to TRBJ2-3; 12 bases are shared with TRBD1. V shed 3 bases, J shed 5 bases, and the junction held 6 bases outside the gene matches. Germline values: CDR1 SQVTM, CDR2 ANQGSEA. This CDR3 is 15 amino acids long. This CDR3 reads CSVEYGTGGRDTQYF. The CDR3 DNA is TGCAGCGTTGAGTATGGGACAGGGGGCAGAGATACGCAGTATTTT.

This sequence joins TRBV20-1 and TRBJ2-3; 10 nucleotides match TRBD2. The trim removed 3 bases at V and 3 bases at J, leaving 6 bases unmatched. The germline CDR1 and CDR2 sequences are DFQATT and SNEGSKA (reference sequence). The CDR3 sequence is 15 residues long. As DNA, the CDR3 is TGCAGTGCTAGTCCGCTAGCGGGAGTAACAGATACGCAGTATTTT. Protein: CSASPLAGVTDTQYF.

The gene calls are TRBV5-1 and TRBJ2-7, with TRBD2 identical over 7 bases. Germline assignment: CDR1 SGHRS and CDR2 YFSETQ. This CDR3 region has 14 residues. The J segment lost 3 bases and the V segment lost 0 bases, leaving 3 bases of the junction unmatched. The CDR3 DNA reads as TGCGCCAGCAGCTTGGATTCTAGCGGCTACGAGCAGTACTTC. Its protein product is CASSLDSSGYEQYF.

The chain uses TRBV28 and TRBJ1-1, with TRBD1 identical over 9 bases. The CDR3 totals 15 residues. V gave up 6 bases and J gave up 5 bases; unmatched junction bases: 10. Germline CDR1 and CDR2: MDHEN and SYDVKM. This chain's CDR3 is CASRRDRVSGTEAFF. CDR3 DNA sequence: TGTGCCAGCAGGCGGGACAGGGTTTCGGGAACTGAAGCTTTCTTT.

The chain employs TRBV6-2 or TRBV6-3 and TRBJ2-7, with 9 bases that match TRBD1. Germline V gene lookup returns CDR1 MNHEY and CDR2 SVGEGT. The CDR3 loop spans 17 amino acids. Trimming cost V 2 bases and J 2 bases; bases outside gene matches: 10. The DNA of the CDR3 is TGTGCCAGCAGTTACGGCAGGCAGACAGGGGGAACCTACGAGCAGTACTTC. The encoded protein is CASSYGRQTGGTYEQYF.

The chain links TRBV10-3 to TRBJ2-3, with D tentatively TRBD1 (6 bases). Germline CDR1 ENHRY, CDR2 SYGVKD. Trimming left V 5 bases short and J 2 bases short, with 8 bases between. CDR3 size: 13 residues. The CDR3 loop reads CAISRDTTDTQYF. DNA of the CDR3: TGTGCCATCAGTCGGGACACCACAGATACGCAGTATTTT.

V usage is TRBV5-4 and J usage is TRBJ1-2; tentative D call: TRBD1 (6 bases). Per the germline V gene, CDR1 is SGHNT and CDR2 is YYREEE (reference sequence). V dropped 0 bases and J dropped 3 bases, with 12 bases sitting between them. CDR3 length: 15 residues. CDR3 sequence reads: CASSLGGREDYGYTF. CDR3 nucleotides: TGTGCCAGCAGCTTGGGGGGGCGCGAGGACTATGGCTACACCTTC.

V and J are TRBV5-1 and TRBJ2-1, with 9 positions matching TRBD1. The CDR3 extends over 15 amino acids. V gave up 4 bases and J gave up 3 bases; unmatched junction bases: 5. Germline-derived CDR1 and CDR2 are SGHRS and YFSETQ. This chain's CDR3 is CASSPGTGLYNEQFF. CDR3 in DNA: TGCGCCAGCAGCCCCGGGACAGGGCTCTACAATGAGCAGTTCTTC.

CDR3: CASSQDRPGLTYEQYF. The CDR3 DNA is TGCGCCAGCAGCCAAGATCGGCCAGGGCTTACCTACGAGCAGTACTTC. The V gene is TRBV4-3, the J gene TRBJ2-7, with D possibly being TRBD1 (5 bases). V lost 0 bases to trimming and J lost 2 bases, with 14 bases between them. CDR1 LGHNA and CDR2 YSLEER come from the germline V gene. The CDR3 runs to 16 residues.

The chain has TRBV5-5 and TRBJ1-5; the match to TRBD1 covers 7 bases. After removal of 4 bases from V and 6 bases from J, the junction contained 13 bases not matched to a gene. Germline CDR1 SGHKS, CDR2 YYEKEE (reference sequence). The CDR3 spans 16 residues. The CDR3 DNA is TGTGCCAGCAGCCCTGTGTCCGGGACAGTAAGTCAGCCCCAGCATTTT. Translation gives CASSPVSGTVSQPQHF.

The chain carries TRBV10-1 and TRBJ2-1; 10 bases are a match to TRBD2. V was pared by 7 bases and J by 1 base, with 4 bases of the junction left unmatched. CDR3 size: 15 residues. Germline V gene data show CDR1 as WNHNN and CDR2 as SYGVQD (reference sequence). The CDR3 spells CASTVAGGSYNEQFF. The CDR3 DNA sequence: TGCGCCAGCACCGTAGCGGGAGGATCCTACAATGAGCAGTTCTTC.

The chain is built from TRBV30 and TRBJ2-7; TRBD1 matches 7 bases. The germline V gene has CDR1 GTSNPN and CDR2 SVGIG (reference sequence). V trimming: 2 bases; J trimming: 4 bases; junction bases outside the gene matches: 2. This CDR3 comprises 12 residues. The CDR3 loop is CAWSHRGYEQYF. In DNA form, the CDR3 reads TGTGCCTGGAGTCACAGGGGATACGAGCAGTACTTC. Complete variable domain (other parts from reference TRBV30 and TRBJ2-7): SQTIHQWPATLVQPVGSPLSLECTVEGTSNPNLYWYRQAAGRGLQLLFYSVGIGQISSEVPQNLSASRPQDRQFILSSKKLLLSDSGFYLCAWSHRGYEQYFGPGTRLTVT.

The rearrangement uses TRBV6-2 or TRBV6-3 and TRBJ2-7; 8 bases fit TRBD2. This CDR3 has 19 residues. V shed 4 bases, J shed 3 bases, and the junction held 20 bases outside the gene matches. Germline CDR1 and CDR2: MNHEY and SVGEGT. CDR3 bases: TGTGCCAGCAGTTGCCAGGAGCGGGAGAGGAAAGACAAGTTCTACGAGCAGTACTTC. It codes for CASSCQERERKDKFYEQYF.